Below, one T cell receptor beta chain is given with its context. Its antigen is as yet unknown. PCR was performed using 60 Vbeta and 13 Jbeta primers. Only in-frame clones appear in the TCRdb table, and some are missing; sequencing was by immunoSEQ multiplex PCR. The sample contains some 180,000 clones, around 80% of which appear only once. In germline, CDR1 is SNHLY, CDR2 FYNNEI. The CDR3 is 14 residues long. V gave up 2 bases and J gave up 5 bases, with 12 bases separating them. The sample originates from a study of cytomegalovirus exposure and HLA in healthy donors. Overall study findings and caveats: In a later analysis, HLA-C alleles had the fewest associated TCRs, DRB1 alleles the most. Within an earlier analysis, most TCR beta V segments proved productive either about 90% or about 30% of the time.

The sample consisted of PBMCs. The rearrangement uses TRBV2 and TRBJ2-5; D is unresolved. The TCR comes from a man in his late teens or twenties in good health and CMV-seronegative. DNA for the CDR3: TGTGCCAGCAGTGAATCGCCTAGTTGGGAGACCCAGTACTTC. Translation gives CASSESPSWETQYF. Full variable domain (remainder filled in from reference TRBV2 and TRBJ2-5): EPEVTQTPSHQVTQMGQEVILRCVPISNHLYFYWYRQILGQKVEFLVSFYNNEISEKSEIFDDQFSVERPDGSNFTLKIRSTKLEDSAMYFCASSESPSWETQYFGPGTRLLVL.